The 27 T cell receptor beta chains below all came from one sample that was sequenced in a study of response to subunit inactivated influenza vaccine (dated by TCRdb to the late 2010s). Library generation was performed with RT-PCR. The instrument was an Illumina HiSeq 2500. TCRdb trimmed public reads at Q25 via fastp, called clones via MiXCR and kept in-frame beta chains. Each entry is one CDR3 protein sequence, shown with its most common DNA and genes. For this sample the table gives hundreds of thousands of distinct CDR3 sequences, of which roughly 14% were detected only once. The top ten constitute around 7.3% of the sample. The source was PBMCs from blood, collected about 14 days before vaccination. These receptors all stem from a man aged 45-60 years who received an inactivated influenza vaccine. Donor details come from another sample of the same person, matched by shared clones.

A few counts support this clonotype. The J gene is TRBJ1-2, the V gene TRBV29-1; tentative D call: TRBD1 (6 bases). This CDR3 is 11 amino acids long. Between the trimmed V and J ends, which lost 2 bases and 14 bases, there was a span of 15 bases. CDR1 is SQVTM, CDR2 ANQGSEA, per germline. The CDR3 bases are TGCAGCGTTGAATCCGGGGGGCGAGAGACCTTC. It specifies CSVESGGRETF.

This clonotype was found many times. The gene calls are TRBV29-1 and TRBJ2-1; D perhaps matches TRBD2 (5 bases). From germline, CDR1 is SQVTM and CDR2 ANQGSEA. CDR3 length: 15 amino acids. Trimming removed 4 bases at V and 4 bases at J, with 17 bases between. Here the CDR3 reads CSVGGFVRPYNEQFF. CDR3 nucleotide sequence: TGCAGCGTTGGCGGGTTTGTTCGGCCATACAATGAGCAGTTCTTC.

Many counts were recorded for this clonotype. CDR3 coding DNA: TGTGCCAGTAGTATCCGTGGACAGACCTACGAGCAGTACTTC. Its protein is CASSIRGQTYEQYF. The chain carries TRBV19 and TRBJ2-7, with D possibly matching TRBD1 (6 bases). This CDR3 is 14 amino acids long. The V gene's germline CDR1 is LNHDA and CDR2 SQIVND (reference sequence). V was trimmed by 3 bases and J by 2 bases, leaving 11 bases between them. The whole variable domain, remainder taken from reference TRBV19 and TRBJ2-7, is DGGITQSPKYLFRKEGQNVTLSCEQNLNHDAMYWYRQDPGQGLRLIYYSQIVNDFQKGDIAEGYSVSREKKESFPLTVTSAQKNPTAFYLCASSIRGQTYEQYFGPGTRLTVT.

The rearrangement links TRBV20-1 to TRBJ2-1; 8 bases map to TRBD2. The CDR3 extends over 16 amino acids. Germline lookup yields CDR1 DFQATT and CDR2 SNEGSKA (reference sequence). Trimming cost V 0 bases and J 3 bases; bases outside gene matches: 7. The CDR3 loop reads CSARDIGGAIYNEQFF. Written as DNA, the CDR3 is TGCAGTGCTAGAGATATCGGGGGGGCGATCTACAATGAGCAGTTCTTC.

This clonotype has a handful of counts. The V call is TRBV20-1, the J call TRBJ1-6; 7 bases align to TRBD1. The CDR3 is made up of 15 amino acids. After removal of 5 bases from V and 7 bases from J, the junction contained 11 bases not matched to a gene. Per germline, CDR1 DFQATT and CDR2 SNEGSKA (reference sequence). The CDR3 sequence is CSAVPPGTENSPLHF. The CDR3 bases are TGCAGTGCTGTACCTCCCGGGACAGAGAATTCACCCCTCCACTTT.

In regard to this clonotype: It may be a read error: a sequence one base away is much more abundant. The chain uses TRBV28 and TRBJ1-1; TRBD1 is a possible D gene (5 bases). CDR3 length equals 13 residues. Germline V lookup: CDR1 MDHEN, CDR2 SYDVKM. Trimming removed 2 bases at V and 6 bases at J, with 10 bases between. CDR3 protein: CASSLVGTAEAFF. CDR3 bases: TGTGCCAGCAGTTTAGTGGGGACGGCTGAAGCTTTCTTT.

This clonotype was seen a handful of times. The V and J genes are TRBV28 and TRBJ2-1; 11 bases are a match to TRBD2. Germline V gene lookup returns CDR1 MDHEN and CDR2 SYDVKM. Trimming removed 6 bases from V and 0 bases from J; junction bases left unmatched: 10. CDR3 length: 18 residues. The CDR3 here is CASSPWRTSGSSYNEQFF. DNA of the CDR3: TGTGCCAGCAGCCCCTGGCGCACTAGCGGGAGCTCCTACAATGAGCAGTTCTTC. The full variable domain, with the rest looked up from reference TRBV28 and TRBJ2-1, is DVKVTQSSRYLVKRTGEKVFLECVQDMDHENMFWYRQDPGLGLRLIYFSYDVKMKEKGDIPEGYSVSREKKERFSLILESASTNQTSMYLCASSPWRTSGSSYNEQFFGPGTRLTVL.

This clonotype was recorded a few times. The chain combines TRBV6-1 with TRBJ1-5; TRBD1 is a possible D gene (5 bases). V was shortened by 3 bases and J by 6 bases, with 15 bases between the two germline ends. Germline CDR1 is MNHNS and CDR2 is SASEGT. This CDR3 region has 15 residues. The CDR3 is CASSEFSLGVQPQHF. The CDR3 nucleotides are TGTGCCAGCAGTGAGTTTTCCTTGGGGGTTCAGCCCCAGCATTTT.

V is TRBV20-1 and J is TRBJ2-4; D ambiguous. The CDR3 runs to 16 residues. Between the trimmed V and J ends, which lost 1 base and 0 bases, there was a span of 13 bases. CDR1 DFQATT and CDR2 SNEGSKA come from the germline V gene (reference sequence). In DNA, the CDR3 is TGCAGTGCTAGAGTGTGGAATAGCTTAGCCAAAAACATTCAGTACTTC. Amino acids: CSARVWNSLAKNIQYF.

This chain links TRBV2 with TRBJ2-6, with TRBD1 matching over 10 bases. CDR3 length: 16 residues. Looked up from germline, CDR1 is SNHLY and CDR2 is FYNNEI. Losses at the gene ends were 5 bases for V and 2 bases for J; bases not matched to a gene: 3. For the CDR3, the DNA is TGTGCCAGCAGTAGGGGACAGGGGACTGGGGCCAACGTCCTGACTTTC. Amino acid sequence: CASSRGQGTGANVLTF.

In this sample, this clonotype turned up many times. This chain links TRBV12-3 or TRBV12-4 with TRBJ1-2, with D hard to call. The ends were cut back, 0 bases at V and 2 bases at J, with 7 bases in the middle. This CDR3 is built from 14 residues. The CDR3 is CASSLAVRNYGYTF. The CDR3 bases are TGTGCCAGCAGTTTAGCTGTCAGAAACTATGGCTACACCTTC.

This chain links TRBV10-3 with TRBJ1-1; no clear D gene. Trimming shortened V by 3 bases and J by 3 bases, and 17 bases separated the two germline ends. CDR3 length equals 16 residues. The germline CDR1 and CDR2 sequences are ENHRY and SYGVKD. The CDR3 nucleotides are TGTGCCATCAGTGATAGAGCTTGGGAGGTGGACACTGAAGCTTTCTTT. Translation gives CAISDRAWEVDTEAFF.

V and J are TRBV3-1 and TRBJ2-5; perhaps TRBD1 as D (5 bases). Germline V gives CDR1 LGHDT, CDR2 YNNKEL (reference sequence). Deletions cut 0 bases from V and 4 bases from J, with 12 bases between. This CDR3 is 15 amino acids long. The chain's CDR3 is CASSQEGPQGETQYF. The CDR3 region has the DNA TGTGCCAGCAGCCAAGAAGGCCCTCAGGGAGAGACCCAGTACTTC.

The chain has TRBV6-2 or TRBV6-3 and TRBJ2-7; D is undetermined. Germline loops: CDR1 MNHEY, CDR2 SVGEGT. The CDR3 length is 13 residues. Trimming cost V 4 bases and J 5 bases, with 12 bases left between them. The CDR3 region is CASSSWQANEQYF. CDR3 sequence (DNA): TGTGCCAGCAGTTCCTGGCAGGCCAACGAGCAGTACTTC.

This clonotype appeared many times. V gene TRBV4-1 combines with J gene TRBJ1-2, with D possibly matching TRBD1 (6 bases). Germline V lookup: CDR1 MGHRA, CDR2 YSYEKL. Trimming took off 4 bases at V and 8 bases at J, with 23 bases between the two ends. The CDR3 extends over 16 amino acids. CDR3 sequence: CASSPPTRGLSEGYTF. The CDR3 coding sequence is TGCGCCAGCAGCCCTCCCACCAGGGGTTTGAGCGAGGGCTACACCTTC.

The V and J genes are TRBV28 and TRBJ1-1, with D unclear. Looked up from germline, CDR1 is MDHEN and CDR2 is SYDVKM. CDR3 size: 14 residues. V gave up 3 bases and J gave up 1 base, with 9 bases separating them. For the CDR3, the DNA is TGTGCCAGCAGTTTGCCGTTGGCGAACACTGAAGCTTTCTTT. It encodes CASSLPLANTEAFF. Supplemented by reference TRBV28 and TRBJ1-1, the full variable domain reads DVKVTQSSRYLVKRTGEKVFLECVQDMDHENMFWYRQDPGLGLRLIYFSYDVKMKEKGDIPEGYSVSREKKERFSLILESASTNQTSMYLCASSLPLANTEAFFGQGTRLTVV.

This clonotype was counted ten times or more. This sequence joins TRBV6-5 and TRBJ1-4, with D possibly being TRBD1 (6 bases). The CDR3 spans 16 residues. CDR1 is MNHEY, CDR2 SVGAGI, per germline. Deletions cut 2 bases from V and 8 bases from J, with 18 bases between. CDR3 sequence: CASSYEMGGRGEKLFF. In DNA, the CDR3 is TGTGCCAGCAGTTACGAGATGGGGGGCCGAGGGGAAAAACTGTTTTTT.

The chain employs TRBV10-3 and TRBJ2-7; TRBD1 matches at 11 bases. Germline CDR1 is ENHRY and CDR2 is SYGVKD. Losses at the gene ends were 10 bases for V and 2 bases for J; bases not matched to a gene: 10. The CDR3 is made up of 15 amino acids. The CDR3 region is CATAGAGQGAYEQYF. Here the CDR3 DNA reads TGTGCCACCGCTGGGGCGGGACAGGGGGCCTACGAGCAGTACTTC.

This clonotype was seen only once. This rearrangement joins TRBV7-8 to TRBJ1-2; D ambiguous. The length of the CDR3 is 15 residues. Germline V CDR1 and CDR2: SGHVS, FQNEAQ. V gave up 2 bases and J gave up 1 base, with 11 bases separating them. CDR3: CASSLRSDINYGYTF. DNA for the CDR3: TGTGCCAGCAGCTTACGGTCAGACATTAACTATGGCTACACCTTC.

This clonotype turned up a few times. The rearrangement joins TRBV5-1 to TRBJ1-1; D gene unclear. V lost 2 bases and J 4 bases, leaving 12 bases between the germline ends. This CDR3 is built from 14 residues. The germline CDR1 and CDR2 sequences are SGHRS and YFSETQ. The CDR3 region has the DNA TGCGCCAGCAGCTTATCACCTCCCCGCACTGAAGCTTTCTTT. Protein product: CASSLSPPRTEAFF.

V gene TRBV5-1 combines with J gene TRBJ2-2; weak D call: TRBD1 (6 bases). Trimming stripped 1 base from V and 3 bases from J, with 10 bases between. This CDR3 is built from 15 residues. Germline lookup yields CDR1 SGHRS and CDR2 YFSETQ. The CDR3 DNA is TGCGCCAGCAGCTTGACAGGGCGGGACACCGGGGAGCTGTTTTTT. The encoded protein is CASSLTGRDTGELFF.

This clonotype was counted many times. The DNA for the CDR3 is TGTGCCAGCAGTATCACATGGGCTGGGGAGACCCAGTACTTC. It specifies CASSITWAGETQYF. The chain is built from TRBV12-3 or TRBV12-4 and TRBJ2-5; D ambiguous. The CDR3 has 14 residues. V lost 5 bases to trimming and J lost 5 bases, with 15 bases between them.

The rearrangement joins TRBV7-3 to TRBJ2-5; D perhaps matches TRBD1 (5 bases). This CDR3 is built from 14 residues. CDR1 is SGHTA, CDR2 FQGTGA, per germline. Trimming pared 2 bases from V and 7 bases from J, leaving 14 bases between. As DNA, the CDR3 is TGTGCCAGCAGCTTAGAGGCAGGGAAAGGGACCCAGTACTTC. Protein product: CASSLEAGKGTQYF.

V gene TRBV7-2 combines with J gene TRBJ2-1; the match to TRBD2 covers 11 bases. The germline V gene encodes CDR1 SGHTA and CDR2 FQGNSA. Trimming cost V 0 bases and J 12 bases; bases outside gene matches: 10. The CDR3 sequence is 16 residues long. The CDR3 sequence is CASSLAGLAGGPPQFF. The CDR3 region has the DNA TGTGCCAGCAGCTTAGCGGGGCTAGCGGGAGGACCGCCGCAGTTCTTC.

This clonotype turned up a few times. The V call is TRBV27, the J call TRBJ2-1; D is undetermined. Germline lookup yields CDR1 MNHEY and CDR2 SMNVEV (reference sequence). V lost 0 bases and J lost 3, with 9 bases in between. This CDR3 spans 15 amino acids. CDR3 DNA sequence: TGTGCCAGCAGTTTATCCCTGGCGAACTACAATGAGCAGTTCTTC. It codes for CASSLSLANYNEQFF.

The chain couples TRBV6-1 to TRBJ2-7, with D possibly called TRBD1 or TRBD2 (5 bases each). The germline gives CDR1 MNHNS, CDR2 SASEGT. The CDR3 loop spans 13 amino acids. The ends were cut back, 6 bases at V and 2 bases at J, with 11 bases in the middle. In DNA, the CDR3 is TGTGCCAGCAGGGGGACCGATACCTACGAGCAGTACTTC. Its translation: CASRGTDTYEQYF.

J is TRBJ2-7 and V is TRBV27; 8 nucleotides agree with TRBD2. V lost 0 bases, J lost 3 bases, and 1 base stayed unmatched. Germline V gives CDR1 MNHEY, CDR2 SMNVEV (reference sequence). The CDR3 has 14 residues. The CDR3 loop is CASSLSTSGYEQYF. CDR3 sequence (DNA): TGTGCCAGCAGTTTATCTACTAGCGGCTACGAGCAGTACTTC.